The clone carrying this TCR beta chain has a count of ten or more. This sample was taken from a study of Graves' ophthalmopathy and Graves' hyperthyroidism. Study-level information: Peripheral blood was gathered at the point of initial diagnosis, before any treatment started.

RNA transcripts were the template, and TCR beta CDR3 regions were amplified from them. Scientists carried out first-round RT-PCR using HTBI primers and then a second-round multiplex PCR. TCRdb independently ran MiXCR on the multiplex PCR reads; one entry per CDR3 protein. The repertoire has 740,000 or so distinct CDR3 sequences, 40% of them found once; the top ten carry 44%. Germline values: CDR1 SQVTM, CDR2 ANQGSEA. The CDR3 has 17 residues. After removal of 0 bases from V and 4 bases from J, the junction contained 9 bases not matched to a gene. Establishment of the diagnosis relied upon clinical symptoms, serum thyroxine, TRAb, thyroid ultrasound and orbital computed tomography. PBMCs originated in around 11 ml of fresh peripheral blood.

The chain joins TRBV29-1 to TRBJ2-5; TRBD2 aligns across 12 bases. This receptor was taken from an adult man with Graves' ophthalmopathy. Input material: peripheral blood. Here the CDR3 reads CSVEDPLLAGGRETQYF. The CDR3 coding sequence is TGCAGCGTTGAAGACCCCCTACTAGCGGGAGGTCGAGAGACCCAGTACTTC.